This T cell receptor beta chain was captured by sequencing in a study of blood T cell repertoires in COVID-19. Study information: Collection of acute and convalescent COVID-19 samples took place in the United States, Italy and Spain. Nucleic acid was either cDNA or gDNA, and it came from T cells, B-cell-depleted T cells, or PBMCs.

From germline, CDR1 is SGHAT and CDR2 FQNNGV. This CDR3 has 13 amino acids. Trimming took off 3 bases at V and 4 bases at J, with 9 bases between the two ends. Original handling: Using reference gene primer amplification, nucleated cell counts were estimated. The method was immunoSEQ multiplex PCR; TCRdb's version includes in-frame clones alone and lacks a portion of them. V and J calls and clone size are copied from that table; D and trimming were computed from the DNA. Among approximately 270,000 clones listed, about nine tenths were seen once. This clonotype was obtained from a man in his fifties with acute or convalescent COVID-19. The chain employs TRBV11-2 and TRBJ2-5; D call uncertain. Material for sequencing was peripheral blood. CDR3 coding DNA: TGTGCCAGCAGCTTGTCCAGGCCAGAGACCCAGTACTTC. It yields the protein CASSLSRPETQYF.